The rows below give T cell receptor beta chains drawn from one sample of a study of cytomegalovirus exposure and HLA in healthy donors. Assay used: immunoSEQ multiplex PCR; TCRdb lists only in-frame clones, some missing. The repertoire holds roughly 120,000 clones, with around 86% as singletons. Sequencing was performed on PBMCs. These receptor sequences come from a man in his forties in good health and CMV-seronegative. CDR3s include the opening cysteine and the closing phenylalanine or tryptophan. D genes are given only for firm matches. Part of the rows lack a size; the others show once, few, many or a class for expanded clones.

abundance	d_gene	j_gene	v_gene	CDR3nt	CDR3aa
.	.	TRBJ1-5	TRBV19	TGTGCCAGTACCGGGGGTATTGGGATAGGCAATCAGCCCCAGCATTTT	CASTGGIGIGNQPQHF
.	.	TRBJ1-6	TRBV5-4	TGTGCCAGCAGCTTTACCCCCACAGAAGAGTCACCCCTCCACTTT	CASSFTPTEESPLHF
.	.	TRBJ1-4	TRBV19	TGTGCCAGTAGTATTGAGGGCAGGGGAAATGAAAAACTGTTTTTT	CASSIEGRGNEKLFF
.	TRBD1	TRBJ2-7	TRBV29-1	TGCAGCGTTCAAACGACAGGGGATTCCTACGAGCAGTACTTC	CSVQTTGDSYEQYF
.	.	TRBJ1-2	TRBV6-5	TGTGCCAGCAGTTACTCGACAGGCCTCTATGGCTACACCTTC	CASSYSTGLYGYTF
.	.	TRBJ1-1	TRBV15	TGTGCCACCAGCAGAGCTGGCTTTCAGGTCCCTAAGGTACAGTTCACTGAAGCTTTCTTT	CATSRAGFQVPKVQFTEAFF
.	.	TRBJ2-6	TRBV5-6	TGTGCCAGCCAGGACAGAATTTTCTCTGGGGCCAACGTCCTGACTTTC	CASQDRIFSGANVLTF
.	.	TRBJ1-5	TRBV7-2	TGTGCCAGCAGCCCCCCGGCGGCCTTTCAACAGCATTTT	CASSPPAAFQQHF
few	.	TRBJ1-3	TRBV7-6	TGTGCCAGCAGCCTCGACTTTGGTGCGAACACCATATATTTT	CASSLDFGANTIYF
.	TRBD1	TRBJ1-6	TRBV4-3	TGCGCCAGCAGCCTAAGTACCGTAACAGGGGAGGTTTCACCCCTCCACTTT	CASSLSTVTGEVSPLHF
.	.	TRBJ1-2	TRBV6-6	TGTGCCAGCACCTCAGGGTTGTATGACTACACCTTC	CASTSGLYDYTF
.	TRBD1	TRBJ1-5	TRBV27	TGTGCCAGCAGTTATGGGGGGACAGCCCAGCCCCAGCATTTT	CASSYGGTAQPQHF
.	.	TRBJ1-1	TRBV6-5	TGTGCCAGCAGTTCCGGGTTCAGAGCTTTCTTT	CASSSGFRAFF
.	.	TRBJ2-7	TRBV28	TGTGCCAGCAGTATACCAAACTCAGGGTACGAGCAGTACTTC	CASSIPNSGYEQYF
.	TRBD1	TRBJ1-6	TRBV6-5	TGTGCCAGCAGTGGTCCGGGACAGGGTGATTCACCCCTCCACTTT	CASSGPGQGDSPLHF
.	.	TRBJ1-1	TRBV6-5	TGTGCCAGCAGTTACTCGAGCGAGAAGAACACTGAAGCTTTCTTT	CASSYSSEKNTEAFF
.	TRBD1	TRBJ2-5	TRBV28	TGTGCCAGCAGACACCTTTACTCGGGACAGGGGCATCTCACCCAGTACTTC	CASRHLYSGQGHLTQYF
.	.	TRBJ1-2	TRBV7-9	TGTGCCAGCTCCGCCGGGGGAGATAGGTATGGCTACACCTTC	CASSAGGDRYGYTF
.	.	TRBJ2-7	TRBV2	TGTGCCAGCAGTGCTGAGAGCTACGAGCAGTACTTC	CASSAESYEQYF
once	.	TRBJ1-6	TRBV6-5	TGTGCCAGCAGTTACTCGGGCGAGTTTTATAATTCACCCCTCCACTTT	CASSYSGEFYNSPLHF
once	.	TRBJ1-1	TRBV28	TGTGCCACTTGGGAGATCACTGAAGCTTTCTTT	CATWEITEAFF
.	TRBD1	TRBJ2-3	TRBV7-8	TGTGCCAGCAGCTTAACCGGGACAGGTGTTGTAGCAGATACGCAGTATTTT	CASSLTGTGVVADTQYF
.	.	TRBJ1-1	TRBV5-1	TGCGCCAGCAGCTTGGCCGCGGGGATCACTGAAGCTTTCTTT	CASSLAAGITEAFF
once	.	TRBJ1-5	TRBV7-2	TGTGCCAGCAGCTTAAGCGGACAGCCGACAATCAATCAGCCCCAGCATTTT	CASSLSGQPTINQPQHF
.	TRBD2	TRBJ2-1	TRBV7-3	TGTGCCAGCAGCGCCTCGGGGGGATACAATGAGCAGTTCTTC	CASSASGGYNEQFF
.	.	TRBJ2-3	TRBV2	TGTGCCAGCAGTGAAGGGGCTATCGGTTATCCTACGCAGTATTTT	CASSEGAIGYPTQYF
.	TRBD1	TRBJ2-2	TRBV25-1	TGTGCCAGCAGCGCCGCAGGGGGTTCGCCCGGGGAGCTGTTTTTT	CASSAAGGSPGELFF
.	.	TRBJ1-1	TRBV6-5	TGTGCCAGCAGCCGGTCCTCGGGGTACACTGAAGCTTTCTTT	CASSRSSGYTEAFF
.	.	TRBJ2-1	TRBV5-1	TGCGCCAGCAGCAGCACCAGACAGGACAATGAGCAGTTCTTC	CASSSTRQDNEQFF
.	TRBD1	TRBJ1-6	TRBV9	TGTGCCAGCAGCGTAGGGGGGACAGCCAATTCACCCCTCCACTTT	CASSVGGTANSPLHF
.	TRBD1	TRBJ2-3	TRBV19	TGTGCCACCCAGGGGGCTGCCCTTCGCGCAGATACGCAGTATTTT	CATQGAALRADTQYF
.	.	TRBJ2-6	TRBV5-4	TGTGCCAGCACCCCCCCGGGGTCTTCTGGGGCCAACGTCCTGACTTTC	CASTPPGSSGANVLTF
.	.	TRBJ1-2	TRBV9	TGTGCCAGCAGCGTAGGGACGGACAGCTATGGCTACACCTTC	CASSVGTDSYGYTF
.	TRBD1	TRBJ2-7	TRBV30	TGTGCCTGGAGGAGGCAGGGGGCGGTAGGCGAGCAGTACTTC	CAWRRQGAVGEQYF
once	.	TRBJ1-4	TRBV20-1	TGCAGTGCTAGTCCCGGGGGTAAACTGTTTTTT	CSASPGGKLFF
.	TRBD1	TRBJ1-3	TRBV6-1	TGTGCCAGCAGGACAGGGGGAAATCCTGGAAACACCATATATTTT	CASRTGGNPGNTIYF
.	.	TRBJ1-5	TRBV5-1	TGCGCCAGCAGCTTGGAAGGGGCGAGCAATCAGCCCCAGCATTTT	CASSLEGASNQPQHF